This T cell receptor beta chain is drawn from a study of human CD8 memory T cell subsets. By frequency, this clonotype registers medium-sized. Making the TCR beta libraries relied on UMI-labeled 5' RACE. Original processing methods: In each TCR beta library, there were between about 3,000 and 18,000 functional CDR3 beta clonotypes. TCRdb re-called the 5' RACE reads; one entry per CDR3 protein, DNA not given. The V and J calls shown here were made by TCRdb, not taken from the authors' results. Its listing shows 8,300 or so distinct CDR3 sequences. Early memory CD8+ T cells that were CCR7+ PD-1+ TIGIT+ and had exhausted-like traits were the TPEX cells. Buffy coats donated by healthy individuals were the origin of the PBMC. The TCR comes from a human donor in good health. Specimen: CD8+ T cells from PBMCs.

The chain's CDR3 is CASSLEGEKLFF. V usage is TRBV7-9 and J usage is TRBJ1-4. The germline V gene has CDR1 SEHNR and CDR2 FQNEAQ (reference sequence). CDR3 length equals 12 residues.